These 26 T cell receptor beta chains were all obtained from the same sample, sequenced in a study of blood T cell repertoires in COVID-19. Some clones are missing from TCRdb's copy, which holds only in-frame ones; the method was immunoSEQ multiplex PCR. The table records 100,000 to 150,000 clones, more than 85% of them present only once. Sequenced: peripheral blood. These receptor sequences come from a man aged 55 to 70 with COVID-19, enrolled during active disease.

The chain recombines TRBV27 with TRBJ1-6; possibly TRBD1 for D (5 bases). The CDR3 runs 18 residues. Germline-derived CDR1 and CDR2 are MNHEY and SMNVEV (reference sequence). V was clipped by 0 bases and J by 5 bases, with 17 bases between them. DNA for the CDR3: TGTGCCAGCAGTTTATCGGGGGGATTGACGCGTAATAATTCACCCCTCCACTTT. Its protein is CASSLSGGLTRNNSPLHF.

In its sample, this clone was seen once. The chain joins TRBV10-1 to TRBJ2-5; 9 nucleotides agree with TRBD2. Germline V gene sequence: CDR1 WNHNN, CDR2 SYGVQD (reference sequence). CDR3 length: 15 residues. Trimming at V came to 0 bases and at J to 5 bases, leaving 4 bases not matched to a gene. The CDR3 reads CASSESRGGRETQYF. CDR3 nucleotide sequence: TGCGCCAGCAGTGAGTCGCGGGGGGGCCGGGAGACCCAGTACTTC.

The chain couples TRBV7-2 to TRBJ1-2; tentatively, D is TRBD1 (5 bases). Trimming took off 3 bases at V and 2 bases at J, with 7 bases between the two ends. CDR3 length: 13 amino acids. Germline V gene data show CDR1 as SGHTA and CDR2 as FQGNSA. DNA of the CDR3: TGTGCCAGCAGCTTTGACAGCAACTATGGCTACACCTTC. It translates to CASSFDSNYGYTF.

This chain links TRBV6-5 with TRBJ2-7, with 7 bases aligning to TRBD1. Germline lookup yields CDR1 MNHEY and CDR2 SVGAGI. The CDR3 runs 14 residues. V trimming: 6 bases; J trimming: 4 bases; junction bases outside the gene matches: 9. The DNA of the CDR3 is TGTGCCAGCAGGGGGGACAGAAGAGCTTACGAGCAGTACTTC. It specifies CASRGDRRAYEQYF.

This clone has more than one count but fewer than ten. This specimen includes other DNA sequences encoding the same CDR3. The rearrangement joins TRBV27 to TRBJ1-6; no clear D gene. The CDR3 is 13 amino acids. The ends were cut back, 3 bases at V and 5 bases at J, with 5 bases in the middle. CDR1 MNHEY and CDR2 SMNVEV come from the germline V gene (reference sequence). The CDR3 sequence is CASSFRNNSPLHF. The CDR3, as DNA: TGTGCCAGCAGTTTTAGAAATAATTCACCCCTCCACTTT.

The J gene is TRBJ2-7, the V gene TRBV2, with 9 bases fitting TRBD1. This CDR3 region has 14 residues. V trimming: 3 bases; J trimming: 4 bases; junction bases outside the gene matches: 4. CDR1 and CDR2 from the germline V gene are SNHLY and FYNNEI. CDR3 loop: CASSENRGQYEQYF. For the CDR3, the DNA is TGTGCCAGCAGTGAGAACAGGGGGCAATACGAGCAGTACTTC.

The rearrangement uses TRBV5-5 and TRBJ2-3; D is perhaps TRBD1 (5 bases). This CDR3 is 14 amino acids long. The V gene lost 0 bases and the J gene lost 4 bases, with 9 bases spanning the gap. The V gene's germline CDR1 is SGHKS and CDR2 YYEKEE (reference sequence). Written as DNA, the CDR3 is TGTGCCAGCAGCTTGGTTCTAGGGGCAGATACGCAGTATTTT. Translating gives CASSLVLGADTQYF.

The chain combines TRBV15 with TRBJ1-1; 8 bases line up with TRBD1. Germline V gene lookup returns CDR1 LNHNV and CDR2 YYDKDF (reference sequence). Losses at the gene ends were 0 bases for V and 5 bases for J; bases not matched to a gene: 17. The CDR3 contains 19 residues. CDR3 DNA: TGTGCCACCAGCAGAGAGATCCCCCAGGGGGCAGGGGGAAGAACTGAAGCTTTCTTT. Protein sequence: CATSREIPQGAGGRTEAFF.

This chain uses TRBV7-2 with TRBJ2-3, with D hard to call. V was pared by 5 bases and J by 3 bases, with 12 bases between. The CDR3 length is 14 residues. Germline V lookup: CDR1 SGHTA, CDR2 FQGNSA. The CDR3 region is CASSTSSGTDTQYF. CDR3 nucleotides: TGTGCCAGCAGCACCTCCTCCGGGACAGATACGCAGTATTTT. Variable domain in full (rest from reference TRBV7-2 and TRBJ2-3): GAGVSQSPSNKVTEKGKDVELRCDPISGHTALYWYRQSLGQGLEFLIYFQGNSAPDKSGLPSDRFSAERTGGSVSTLTIQRTQQEDSAVYLCASSTSSGTDTQYFGPGTRLTVL.

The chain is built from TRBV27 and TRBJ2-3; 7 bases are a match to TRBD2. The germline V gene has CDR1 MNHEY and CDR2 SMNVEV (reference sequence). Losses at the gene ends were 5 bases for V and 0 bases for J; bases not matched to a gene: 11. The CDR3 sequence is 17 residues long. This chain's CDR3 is CASSPRSGTTSTDTQYF. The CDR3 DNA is TGTGCCAGCAGTCCGCGCTCCGGGACTACTAGCACAGATACGCAGTATTTT.

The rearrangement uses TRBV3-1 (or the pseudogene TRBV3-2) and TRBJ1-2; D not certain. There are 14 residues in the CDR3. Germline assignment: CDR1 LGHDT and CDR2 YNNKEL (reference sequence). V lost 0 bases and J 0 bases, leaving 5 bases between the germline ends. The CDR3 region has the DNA TGTGCCAGCAGCCAAGACAGTGCTAACTATGGCTACACCTTC. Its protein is CASSQDSANYGYTF.

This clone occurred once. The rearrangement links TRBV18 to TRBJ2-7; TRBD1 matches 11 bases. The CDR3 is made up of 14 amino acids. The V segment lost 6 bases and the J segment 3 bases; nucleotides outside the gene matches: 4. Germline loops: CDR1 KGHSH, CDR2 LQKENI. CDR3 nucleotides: TGTGCCAGCTCCACGGGACAGGGGGACTACGAGCAGTACTTC. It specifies CASSTGQGDYEQYF.

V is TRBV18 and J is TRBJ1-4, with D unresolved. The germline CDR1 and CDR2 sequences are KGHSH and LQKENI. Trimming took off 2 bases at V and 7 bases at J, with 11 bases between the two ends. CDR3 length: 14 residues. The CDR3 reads CASSPESEGEKLFF. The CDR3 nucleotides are TGTGCCAGCTCACCAGAGTCCGAGGGTGAAAAACTGTTTTTT.

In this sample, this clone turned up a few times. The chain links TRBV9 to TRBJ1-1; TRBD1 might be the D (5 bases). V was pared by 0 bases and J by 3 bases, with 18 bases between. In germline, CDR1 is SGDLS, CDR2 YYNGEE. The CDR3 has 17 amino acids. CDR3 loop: CASSVGLRVRGDTEAFF. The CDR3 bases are TGTGCCAGCAGCGTAGGGTTAAGGGTCCGGGGGGACACTGAAGCTTTCTTT.

The DNA of the CDR3 is TGCGCCAGCAGCTCCTTAGGGGCGGGGGGTGGCACAGATACGCAGTATTTT. It translates to CASSSLGAGGGTDTQYF. V gene TRBV5-1 combines with J gene TRBJ2-3, with 8 bases matching TRBD2. Germline trimming cut 3 bases from V and 1 base from J; bases unmatched to any gene: 10. The CDR3 runs to 17 residues. Germline V gives CDR1 SGHRS, CDR2 YFSETQ.

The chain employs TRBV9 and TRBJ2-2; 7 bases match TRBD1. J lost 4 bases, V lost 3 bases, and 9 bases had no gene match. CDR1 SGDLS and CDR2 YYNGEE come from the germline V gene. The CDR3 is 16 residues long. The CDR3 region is CASSATGSLGTGELFF. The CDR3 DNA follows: TGTGCCAGCAGCGCGACAGGGTCATTGGGCACCGGGGAGCTGTTTTTT.

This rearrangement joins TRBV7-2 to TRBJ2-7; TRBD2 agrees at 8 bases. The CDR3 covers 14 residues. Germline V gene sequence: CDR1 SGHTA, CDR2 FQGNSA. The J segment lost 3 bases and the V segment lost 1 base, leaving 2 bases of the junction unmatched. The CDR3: CASSLGLAGYEQYF. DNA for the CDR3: TGTGCCAGCAGCTTAGGGCTAGCGGGCTACGAGCAGTACTTC.

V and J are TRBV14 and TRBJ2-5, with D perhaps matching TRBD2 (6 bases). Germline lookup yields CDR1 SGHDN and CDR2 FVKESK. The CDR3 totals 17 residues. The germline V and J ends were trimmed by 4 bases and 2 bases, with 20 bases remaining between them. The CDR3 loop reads CASSPRLRGLPQETQYF. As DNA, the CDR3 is TGTGCCAGCAGCCCCAGGCTGAGGGGACTCCCACAAGAGACCCAGTACTTC.

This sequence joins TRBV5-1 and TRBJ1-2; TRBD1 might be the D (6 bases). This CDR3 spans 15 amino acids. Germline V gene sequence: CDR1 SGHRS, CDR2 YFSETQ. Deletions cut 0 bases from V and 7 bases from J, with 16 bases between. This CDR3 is CASSLGGGASPGYTF. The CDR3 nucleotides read TGCGCCAGCAGCTTGGGGGGGGGCGCGTCTCCTGGCTACACCTTC.

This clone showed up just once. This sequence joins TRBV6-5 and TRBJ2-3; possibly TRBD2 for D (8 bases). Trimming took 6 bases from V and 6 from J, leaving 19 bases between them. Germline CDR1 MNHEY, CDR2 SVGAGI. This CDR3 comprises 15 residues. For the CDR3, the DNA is TGTGCCAGCAGCCGAGGGGGCGGGAGGAGCGATACGCAGTATTTT. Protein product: CASSRGGGRSDTQYF.

CDR3 residues: CASSRTGGGQPQHF. The CDR3 coding sequence is TGTGCCAGCAGCCGGACAGGGGGCGGTCAGCCCCAGCATTTT. The chain joins TRBV6-2 or TRBV6-3 to TRBJ1-5, with TRBD1 matching 11 bases. J was trimmed by 6 bases and V by 6 bases; bases with no gene match: 4. The CDR3 consists of 14 residues. Germline V gives CDR1 MNHEY, CDR2 SVGEGT.

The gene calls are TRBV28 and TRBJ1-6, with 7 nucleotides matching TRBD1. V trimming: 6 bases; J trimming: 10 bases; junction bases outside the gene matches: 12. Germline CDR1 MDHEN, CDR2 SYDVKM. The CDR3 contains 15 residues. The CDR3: CASRQNRGGGSPLHF. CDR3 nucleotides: TGTGCCAGCAGGCAGAACAGGGGTGGGGGATCACCCCTCCACTTT.

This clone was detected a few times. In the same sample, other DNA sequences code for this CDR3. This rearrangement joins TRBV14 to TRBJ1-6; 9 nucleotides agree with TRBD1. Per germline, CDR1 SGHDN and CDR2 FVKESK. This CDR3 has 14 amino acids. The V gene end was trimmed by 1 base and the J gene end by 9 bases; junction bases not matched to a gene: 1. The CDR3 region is CASSQGGQGSPLHF. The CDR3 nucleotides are TGTGCCAGCAGCCAAGGGGGACAGGGTTCACCCCTCCACTTT.

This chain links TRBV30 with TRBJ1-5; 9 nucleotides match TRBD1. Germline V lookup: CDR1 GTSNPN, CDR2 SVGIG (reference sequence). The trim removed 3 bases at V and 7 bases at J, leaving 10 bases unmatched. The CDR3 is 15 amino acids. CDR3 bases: TGTGCCTGGAGGAGGGACAGGGCGATTGGGCAGCCCCAGCATTTT. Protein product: CAWRRDRAIGQPQHF.

This CDR3 reads CASSLSGPSTDTQYF. The DNA of the CDR3 is TGTGCCAGCAGCTTATCAGGGCCGAGCACAGATACGCAGTATTTT. The chain uses TRBV7-8 and TRBJ2-3; D perhaps matches TRBD1 (5 bases). Germline values: CDR1 SGHVS, CDR2 FQNEAQ. This CDR3 is built from 15 residues. V lost 2 bases, J lost 0 bases, and 9 bases lay in between.

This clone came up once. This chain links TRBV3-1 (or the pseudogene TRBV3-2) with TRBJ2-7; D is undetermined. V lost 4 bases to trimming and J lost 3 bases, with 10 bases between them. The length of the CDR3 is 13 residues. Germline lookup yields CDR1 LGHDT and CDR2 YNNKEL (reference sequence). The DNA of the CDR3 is TGTGCCAGCAGCCTTGGGCTCCACTACGAGCAGTACTTC. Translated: CASSLGLHYEQYF.